This T cell receptor (beta chain) was sequenced in a study of response to subunit inactivated influenza vaccine. MiXCR was run by TCRdb on the RT-PCR reads, yielding one entry per CDR3 protein. The sample carries a few hundred thousand distinct CDR3 sequences, 14% recorded once. There are a few counts of this clonotype. Trimming stripped 4 bases from V and 1 base from J, with 13 bases between. Germline V gene lookup returns CDR1 SGHAT and CDR2 FQNNGV. The CDR3 has 15 amino acids. The source is a middle-aged man who received an inactivated influenza vaccine. J is TRBJ1-1 and V is TRBV11-2; D is unclear. The specimen comprised PBMCs from blood, sampled 12 days after vaccination. CDR3 loop: CASSYRRSGNTEAFF. CDR3 nucleotide sequence: TGTGCCAGCAGCTACCGACGGTCCGGGAACACTGAAGCTTTCTTT.